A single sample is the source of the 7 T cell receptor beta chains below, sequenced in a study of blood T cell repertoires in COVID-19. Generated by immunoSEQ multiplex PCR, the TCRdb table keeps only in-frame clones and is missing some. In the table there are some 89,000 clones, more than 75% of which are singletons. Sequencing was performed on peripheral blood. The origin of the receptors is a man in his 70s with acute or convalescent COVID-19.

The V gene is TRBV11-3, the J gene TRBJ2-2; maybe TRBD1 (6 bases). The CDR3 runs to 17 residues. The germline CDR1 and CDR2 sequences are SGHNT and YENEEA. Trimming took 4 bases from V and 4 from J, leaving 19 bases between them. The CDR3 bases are TGTGCCAGCAGCTGGGGACCCGGGACAAACTTCACCGGGGAGCTGTTTTTT. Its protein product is CASSWGPGTNFTGELFF.

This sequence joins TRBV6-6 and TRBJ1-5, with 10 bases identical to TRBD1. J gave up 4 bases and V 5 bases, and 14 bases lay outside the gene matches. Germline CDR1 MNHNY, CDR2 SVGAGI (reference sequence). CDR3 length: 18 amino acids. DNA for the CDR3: TGTGCCAGCAGTCCGCGGGGGGACAGGGGTGCTCGGAATCAGCCCCAGCATTTT. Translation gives CASSPRGDRGARNQPQHF.

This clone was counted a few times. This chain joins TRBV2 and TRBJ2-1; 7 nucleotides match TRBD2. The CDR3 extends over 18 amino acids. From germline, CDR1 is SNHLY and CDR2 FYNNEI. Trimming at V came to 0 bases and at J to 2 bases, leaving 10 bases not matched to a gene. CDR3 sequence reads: CASSEAEWGRGAYNEQFF. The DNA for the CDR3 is TGTGCCAGCAGTGAAGCGGAATGGGGGAGGGGTGCCTACAATGAGCAGTTCTTC.

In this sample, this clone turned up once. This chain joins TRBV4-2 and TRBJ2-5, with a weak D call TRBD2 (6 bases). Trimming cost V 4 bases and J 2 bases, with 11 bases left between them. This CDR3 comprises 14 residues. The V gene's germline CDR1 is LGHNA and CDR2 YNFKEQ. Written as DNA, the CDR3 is TGTGCCAGCAGCCCCGCCGGGACTCAAGAGACCCAGTACTTC. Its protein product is CASSPAGTQETQYF.

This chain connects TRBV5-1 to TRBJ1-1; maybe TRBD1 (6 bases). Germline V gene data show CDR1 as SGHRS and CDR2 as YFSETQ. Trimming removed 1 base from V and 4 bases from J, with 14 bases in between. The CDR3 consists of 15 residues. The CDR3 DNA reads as TGCGCCAGCAGCTTGCGGGGGGCCTCAGGCACTGAAGCTTTCTTT. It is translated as CASSLRGASGTEAFF.

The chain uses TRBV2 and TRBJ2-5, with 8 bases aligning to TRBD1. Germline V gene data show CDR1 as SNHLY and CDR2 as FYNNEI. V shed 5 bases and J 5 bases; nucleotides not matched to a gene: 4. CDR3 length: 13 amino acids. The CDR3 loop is CASSQNRGETQYF. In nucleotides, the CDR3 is TGTGCCAGCAGTCAAAACAGGGGGGAGACCCAGTACTTC. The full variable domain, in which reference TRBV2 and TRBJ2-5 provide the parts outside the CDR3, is EPEVTQTPSHQVTQMGQEVILRCVPISNHLYFYWYRQILGQKVEFLVSFYNNEISEKSEIFDDQFSVERPDGSNFTLKIRSTKLEDSAMYFCASSQNRGETQYFGPGTRLLVL.

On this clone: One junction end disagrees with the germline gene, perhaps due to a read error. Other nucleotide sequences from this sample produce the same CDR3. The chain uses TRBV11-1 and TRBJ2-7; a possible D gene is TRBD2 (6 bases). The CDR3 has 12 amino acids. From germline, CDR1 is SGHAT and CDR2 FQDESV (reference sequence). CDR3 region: CASSWGGYEQYF. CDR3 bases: TGTGCCAGCAGCTGGGGAGGCTACGAGCAGTACTTT.